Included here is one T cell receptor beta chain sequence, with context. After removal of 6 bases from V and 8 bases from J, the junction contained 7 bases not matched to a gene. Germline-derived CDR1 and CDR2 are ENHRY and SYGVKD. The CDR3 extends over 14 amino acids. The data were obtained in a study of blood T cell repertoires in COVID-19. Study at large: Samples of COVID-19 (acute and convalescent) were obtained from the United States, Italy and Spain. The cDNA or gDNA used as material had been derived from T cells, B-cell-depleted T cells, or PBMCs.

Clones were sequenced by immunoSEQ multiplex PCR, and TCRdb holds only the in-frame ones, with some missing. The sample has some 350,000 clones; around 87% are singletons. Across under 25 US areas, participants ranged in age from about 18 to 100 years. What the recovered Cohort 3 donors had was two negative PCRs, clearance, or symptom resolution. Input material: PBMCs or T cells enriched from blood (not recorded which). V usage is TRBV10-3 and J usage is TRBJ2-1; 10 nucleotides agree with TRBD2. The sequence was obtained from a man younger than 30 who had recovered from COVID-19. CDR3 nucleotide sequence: TGTGCCATCAGCGGGACTAGCGCAACTGATGAGCAGTTCTTC. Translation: CAISGTSATDEQFF.